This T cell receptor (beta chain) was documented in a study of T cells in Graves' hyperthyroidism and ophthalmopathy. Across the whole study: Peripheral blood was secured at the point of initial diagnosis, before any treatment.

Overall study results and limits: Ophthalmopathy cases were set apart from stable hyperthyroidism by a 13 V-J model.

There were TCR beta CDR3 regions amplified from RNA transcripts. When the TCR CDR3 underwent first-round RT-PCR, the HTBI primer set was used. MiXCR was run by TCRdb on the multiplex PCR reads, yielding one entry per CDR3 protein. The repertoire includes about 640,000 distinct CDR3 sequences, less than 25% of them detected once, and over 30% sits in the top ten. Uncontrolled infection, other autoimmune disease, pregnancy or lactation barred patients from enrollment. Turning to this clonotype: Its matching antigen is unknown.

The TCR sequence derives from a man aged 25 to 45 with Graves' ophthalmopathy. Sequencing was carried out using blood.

CDR3 sequence (DNA): TGTGCCAGCAGCTTAGAGGGGACAGGTACAGATACGCAGTATTTT. Encoded protein: CASSLEGTGTDTQYF. V and J are TRBV11-3 and TRBJ2-3, with TRBD1 matching 8 bases. Germline V gene lookup returns CDR1 SGHNT and CDR2 YENEEA. The ends lost 0 bases at V and 3 bases at J; junction bases unmatched: 2. The CDR3 consists of 15 residues.